Presented here are 11 T cell receptor beta chains from one specimen sequenced in a study of T cell responses to AZD1222 COVID-19 vaccine. Method: immunoSEQ multiplex PCR; TCRdb's copy keeps in-frame clones and lacks some. Seen here are 100,000 or so clones, about 89% observed once, and the top ten hold 15% to 20%. The sample consisted of peripheral blood, taken on day 0 of AZD1222 vaccination. The receptor source for this set is an adult in good health.

The chain employs TRBV6-5 and TRBJ2-7; 10 bases line up with TRBD1. The V and J ends lost 6 bases and 9 bases, in that order; junction bases with no gene match: 5. The CDR3 is 12 residues long. Germline assignment: CDR1 MNHEY and CDR2 SVGAGI. CDR3 nucleotide sequence: TGTGCCAGCAGGTGGGACAGGGGTGGGCAGTACTTC. Residues: CASRWDRGGQYF.

The chain combines TRBV7-2 with TRBJ1-1, with 9 bases matching TRBD1. The CDR3 totals 15 residues. In germline, CDR1 is SGHTA, CDR2 FQGNSA. V gave up 6 bases and J gave up 4 bases; unmatched junction bases: 9. The CDR3 loop reads CASRLTGGVVTEAFF. The CDR3 coding sequence is TGTGCCAGCAGGCTGACAGGGGGGGTCGTCACTGAAGCTTTCTTT.

The CDR3: CASRRLAAQETQYF. The CDR3 bases are TGTGCCAGCAGGAGACTAGCGGCCCAAGAGACCCAGTACTTC. V is TRBV6-5 and J is TRBJ2-5; the match to TRBD2 covers 9 bases. This CDR3 is 14 amino acids long. Germline CDR1 is MNHEY and CDR2 is SVGAGI. The V gene end was trimmed by 6 bases and the J gene end by 1 base; junction bases not matched to a gene: 3.

The V gene is TRBV5-8, the J gene TRBJ2-5; perhaps TRBD1 as D (6 bases). The CDR3 covers 15 residues. Germline lookup yields CDR1 SGHTS and CDR2 YDEGEE. With 2 bases removed from V and 5 bases from J, the gap between germline ends came to 16 bases. The CDR3 is CASSLRTDWWETQYF. As DNA, the CDR3 is TGTGCCAGCAGCTTACGGACAGACTGGTGGGAGACCCAGTACTTC.

The chain joins TRBV27 to TRBJ1-2, with D hard to call. The CDR3 runs 15 residues. V lost 5 bases and J lost 4, with 17 bases in between. Germline V lookup: CDR1 MNHEY, CDR2 SMNVEV (reference sequence). CDR3 coding DNA: TGTGCCAGCAGTCGAGAACAGCGGCTGTCCTATGGCTACACCTTC. This codes for CASSREQRLSYGYTF.

J is TRBJ2-2 and V is TRBV7-2; a possible D gene is TRBD2 (5 bases). Germline V gene data show CDR1 as SGHTA and CDR2 as FQGNSA. The V end was cut by 3 bases, the J end by 6 bases, with 8 bases between. The CDR3 runs to 13 residues. As DNA, the CDR3 is TGTGCCAGCAGCTTTAGGCGGGCCGGGGAGCTGTTTTTT. Translated, it gives CASSFRRAGELFF.

The chain recombines TRBV5-1 with TRBJ2-7; tentatively, D is TRBD2 (6 bases). The length of the CDR3 is 14 residues. V was shortened by 0 bases and J by 0 bases, with 7 bases between the two germline ends. The germline CDR1 and CDR2 sequences are SGHRS and YFSETQ. The CDR3 loop reads CASSLAGDSYEQYF. In nucleotides, the CDR3 is TGCGCCAGCAGCTTGGCGGGGGACTCCTACGAGCAGTACTTC.

This clone has just one count. V gene TRBV6-5 combines with J gene TRBJ1-3, with TRBD1 as a possible D gene (5 bases). The germline CDR1 and CDR2 sequences are MNHEY and SVGAGI. The CDR3 has 13 amino acids. The germline V and J ends were trimmed by 2 bases and 7 bases, with 9 bases remaining between them. The CDR3 coding sequence is TGTGCCAGCAGTTACGACGGGACCAACACCATATATTTT. Translating gives CASSYDGTNTIYF.

The J gene is TRBJ1-3, the V gene TRBV6-6; possible D gene TRBD1, 5 bases. Germline V lookup: CDR1 MNHNY, CDR2 SVGAGI (reference sequence). This CDR3 has 15 residues. V was shortened by 2 bases and J by 0 bases, with 8 bases between the two germline ends. Here the CDR3 DNA reads TGTGCCAGCAGTTACGCTCAGGGCTCTGGAAACACCATATATTTT. Encoded protein: CASSYAQGSGNTIYF.

This clone appeared once. This rearrangement joins TRBV19 to TRBJ2-1; 9 positions agree with TRBD2. The germline V gene has CDR1 LNHDA and CDR2 SQIVND (reference sequence). The CDR3 loop spans 18 amino acids. The V gene end was trimmed by 7 bases and the J gene end by 4 bases; junction bases not matched to a gene: 17. The chain's CDR3 is CASTGRYSGGMGYNEQFF. The CDR3 nucleotides are TGTGCCAGTACCGGCCGTTACAGCGGGGGGATGGGTTACAATGAGCAGTTCTTC. Drawing the rest from reference TRBV19 and TRBJ2-1, the complete variable domain is DGGITQSPKYLFRKEGQNVTLSCEQNLNHDAMYWYRQDPGQGLRLIYYSQIVNDFQKGDIAEGYSVSREKKESFPLTVTSAQKNPTAFYLCASTGRYSGGMGYNEQFFGPGTRLTVL.

CDR3 residues: CASRPPGLAVHDSYNEQFF. In nucleotides, the CDR3 is TGTGCCAGCAGGCCACCGGGACTAGCGGTGCACGATTCCTACAATGAGCAGTTCTTC. The chain carries TRBV7-3 and TRBJ2-1; 11 nucleotides align to TRBD2. Germline CDR1 reads SGHTA; CDR2 reads FQGTGA. V lost 6 bases and J lost 1; bases outside the gene matches: 14. The CDR3 totals 19 residues. The complete variable domain, with remaining parts taken from reference TRBV7-3 and TRBJ2-1, reads GAGVSQTPSNKVTEKGKYVELRCDPISGHTALYWYRQSLGQGPEFLIYFQGTGAADDSGLPNDRFFAVRPEGSVSTLKIQRTERGDSAVYLCASRPPGLAVHDSYNEQFFGPGTRLTVL.